This record concerns one T cell receptor (beta chain) sequence. This record belongs to a study of T cell changes during pregnancy in multiple sclerosis. Sequenced by immunoSEQ multiplex PCR; TCRdb stores in-frame clones only, minus some. The sample contains more than 40,000 clones, 90% of which appear only once. The V gene end was trimmed by 3 bases and the J gene end by 3 bases; junction bases not matched to a gene: 2. This CDR3 has 14 amino acids. Germline CDR1 and CDR2: MNHEY and SMNVEV (reference sequence). J is TRBJ1-5 and V is TRBV27; 7 positions match TRBD1. Sequences were derived from peripheral blood, sampled in the first trimester of pregnancy. This receptor was obtained from a female donor in good health, enrolled as a control in a pregnancy study. CDR3 nucleotide sequence: TGTGCCAGCAGTTTGACAGGGACCAATCAGCCCCAGCATTTT. Amino acids: CASSLTGTNQPQHF.